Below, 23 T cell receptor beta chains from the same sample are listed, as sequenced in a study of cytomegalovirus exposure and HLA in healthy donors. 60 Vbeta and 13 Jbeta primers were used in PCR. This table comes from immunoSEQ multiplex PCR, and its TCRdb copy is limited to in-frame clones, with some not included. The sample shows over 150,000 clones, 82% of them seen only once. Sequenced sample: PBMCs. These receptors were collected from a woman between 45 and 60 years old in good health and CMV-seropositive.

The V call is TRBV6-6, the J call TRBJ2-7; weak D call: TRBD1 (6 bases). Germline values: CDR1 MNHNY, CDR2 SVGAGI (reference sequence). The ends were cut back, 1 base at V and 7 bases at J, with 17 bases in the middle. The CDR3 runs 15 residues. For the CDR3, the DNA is TGTGCCAGCAGTTACTTCTCCGGACAGAAAGTTGAGCAGTACTTC. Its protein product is CASSYFSGQKVEQYF.

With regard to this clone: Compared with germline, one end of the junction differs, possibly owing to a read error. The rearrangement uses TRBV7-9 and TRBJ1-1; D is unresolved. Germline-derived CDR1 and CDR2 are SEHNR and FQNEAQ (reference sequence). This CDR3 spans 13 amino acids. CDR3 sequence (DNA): TGTTCCAGCAGCTTAGAAGCAAACACTGAAGCTTTCTTT. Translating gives CSSSLEANTEAFF.

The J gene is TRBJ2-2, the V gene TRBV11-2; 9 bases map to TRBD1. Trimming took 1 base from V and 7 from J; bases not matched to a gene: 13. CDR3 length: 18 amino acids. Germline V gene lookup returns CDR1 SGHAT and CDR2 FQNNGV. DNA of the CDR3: TGTGCCAGCAGCTTAGTCGGCGCGGGACAGGGCGCCAACGGGGAGCTGTTTTTT. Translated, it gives CASSLVGAGQGANGELFF.

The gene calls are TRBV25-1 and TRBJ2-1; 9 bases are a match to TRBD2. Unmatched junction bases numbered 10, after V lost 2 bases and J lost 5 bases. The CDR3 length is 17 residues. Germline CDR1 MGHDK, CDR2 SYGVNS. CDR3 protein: CASSEGAGGPKDNEQFF. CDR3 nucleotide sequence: TGTGCCAGCAGTGAAGGGGCGGGAGGGCCCAAGGACAATGAGCAGTTCTTC.

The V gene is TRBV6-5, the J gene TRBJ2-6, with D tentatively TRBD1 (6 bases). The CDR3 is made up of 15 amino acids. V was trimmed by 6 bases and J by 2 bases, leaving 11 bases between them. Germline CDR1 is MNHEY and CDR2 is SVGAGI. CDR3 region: CASRPQGPGANVLTF. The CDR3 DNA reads TGTGCCAGCAGACCTCAGGGGCCTGGGGCCAACGTCCTGACTTTC.

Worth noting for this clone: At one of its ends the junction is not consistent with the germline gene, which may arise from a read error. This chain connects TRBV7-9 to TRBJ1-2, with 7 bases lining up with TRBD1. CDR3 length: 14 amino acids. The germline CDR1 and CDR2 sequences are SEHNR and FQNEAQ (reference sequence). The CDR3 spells CSSSSSGGGYGYTF. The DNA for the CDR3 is TGTTCCAGCAGCTCCTCAGGGGGTGGGTATGGCTACACCTTC.

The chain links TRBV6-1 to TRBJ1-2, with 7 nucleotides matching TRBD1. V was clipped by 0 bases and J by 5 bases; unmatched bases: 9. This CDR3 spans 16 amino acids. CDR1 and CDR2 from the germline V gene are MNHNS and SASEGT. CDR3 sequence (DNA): TGTGCCAGCAGTGAAGCTCTGACAGGGACTCCATATGGCTACACCTTC. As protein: CASSEALTGTPYGYTF.

The CDR3 loop reads CASSTLAGGDQTQYF. CDR3 sequence (DNA): TGTGCCAGCAGCACACTAGCGGGGGGGGATCAGACCCAGTACTTC. The chain links TRBV6-5 to TRBJ2-5; 13 positions agree with TRBD2. With V trimmed by 6 bases and J by 6 bases, 7 bases remained unmatched. Germline loops: CDR1 MNHEY, CDR2 SVGAGI. The CDR3 is 15 amino acids.

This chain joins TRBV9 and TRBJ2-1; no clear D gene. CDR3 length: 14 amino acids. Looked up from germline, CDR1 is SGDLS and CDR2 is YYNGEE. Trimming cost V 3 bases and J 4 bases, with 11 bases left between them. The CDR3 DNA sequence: TGTGCCAGCAGCGCCCGCCCAGGTTACAATGAGCAGTTCTTC. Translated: CASSARPGYNEQFF. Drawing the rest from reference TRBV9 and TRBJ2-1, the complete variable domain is DSGVTQTPKHLITATGQRVTLRCSPRSGDLSVYWYQQSLDQGLQFLIQYYNGEERAKGNILERFSAQQFPDLHSELNLSSLELGDSALYFCASSARPGYNEQFFGPGTRLTVL.

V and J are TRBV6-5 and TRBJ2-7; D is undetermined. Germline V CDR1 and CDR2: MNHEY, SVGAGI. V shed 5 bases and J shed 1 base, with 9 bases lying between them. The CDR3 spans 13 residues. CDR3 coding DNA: TGTGCCAGCAGTCGCTACGGTTCCTACGAGCAGTACTTC. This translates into CASSRYGSYEQYF.

The CDR3 here is CASSFGDRGEQYF. In DNA form, the CDR3 reads TGTGCCAGCAGTTTTGGGGACAGGGGCGAGCAGTACTTC. The J gene is TRBJ2-7, the V gene TRBV27, with 10 bases matching TRBD1. V lost 3 bases to trimming and J lost 6 bases; unmatched junction nucleotides: 2. CDR1 is MNHEY, CDR2 SMNVEV, per germline (reference sequence). The CDR3 has 13 residues.

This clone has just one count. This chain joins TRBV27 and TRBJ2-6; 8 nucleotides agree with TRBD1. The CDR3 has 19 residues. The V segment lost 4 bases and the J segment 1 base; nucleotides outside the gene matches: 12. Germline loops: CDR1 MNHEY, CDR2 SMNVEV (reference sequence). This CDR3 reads CASSSLTGQGFSGANVLTF. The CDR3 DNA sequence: TGTGCCAGCAGTTCTCTGACTGGACAGGGATTTTCTGGGGCCAACGTCCTGACTTTC.

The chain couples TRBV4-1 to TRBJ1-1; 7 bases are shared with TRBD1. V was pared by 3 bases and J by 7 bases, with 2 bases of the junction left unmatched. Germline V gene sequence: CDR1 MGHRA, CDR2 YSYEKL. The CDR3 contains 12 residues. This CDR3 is CASSHRDSEAFF. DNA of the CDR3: TGCGCCAGCAGCCATAGGGACAGTGAAGCTTTCTTT.

CDR3 nucleotides: TGCGCCAGCAGCCAAGGGGAGAGGGTTAATGAAAAACTGTTTTTT. Translation gives CASSQGERVNEKLFF. The chain uses TRBV4-1 and TRBJ1-4; the D is unclear. This CDR3 comprises 15 residues. Germline loops: CDR1 MGHRA, CDR2 YSYEKL. The ends were cut back, 1 base at V and 4 bases at J, with 10 bases in the middle.

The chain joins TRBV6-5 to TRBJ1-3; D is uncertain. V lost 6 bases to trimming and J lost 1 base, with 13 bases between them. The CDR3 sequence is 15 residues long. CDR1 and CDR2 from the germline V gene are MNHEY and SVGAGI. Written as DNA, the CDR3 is TGTGCCAGCAGGGTTGGGCCAACTTCTGGAAACACCATATATTTT. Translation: CASRVGPTSGNTIYF.

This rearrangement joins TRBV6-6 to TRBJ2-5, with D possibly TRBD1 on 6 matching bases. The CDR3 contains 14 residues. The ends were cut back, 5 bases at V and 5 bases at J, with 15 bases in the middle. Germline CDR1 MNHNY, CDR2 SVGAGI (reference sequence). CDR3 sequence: CASSPQGQWETQYF. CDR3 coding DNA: TGTGCCAGCAGTCCGCAAGGACAGTGGGAGACCCAGTACTTC.

CDR3 in amino acids: CASSPDSSLTDTQYF. CDR3 DNA: TGCGCCAGCAGCCCTGACAGCAGCCTCACAGATACGCAGTATTTT. The rearrangement joins TRBV5-1 to TRBJ2-3; D possibly corresponds to TRBD1 (5 bases). Per the germline V gene, CDR1 is SGHRS and CDR2 is YFSETQ. Trimming pared 4 bases from V and 2 bases from J, leaving 14 bases between. The CDR3 consists of 15 residues.

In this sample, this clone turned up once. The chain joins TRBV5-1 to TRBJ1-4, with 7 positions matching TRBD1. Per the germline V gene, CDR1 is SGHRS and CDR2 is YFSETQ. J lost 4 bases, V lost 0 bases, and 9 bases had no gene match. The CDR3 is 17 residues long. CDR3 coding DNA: TGCGCCAGCAGCTTGGGGGGGACAGATCCTATTAATGAAAAACTGTTTTTT. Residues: CASSLGGTDPINEKLFF.

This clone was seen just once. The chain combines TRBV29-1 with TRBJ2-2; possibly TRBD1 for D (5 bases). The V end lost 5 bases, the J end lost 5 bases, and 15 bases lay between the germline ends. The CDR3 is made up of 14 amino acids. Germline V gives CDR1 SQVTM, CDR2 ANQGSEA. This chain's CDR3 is CSVRTLQRTGELFF. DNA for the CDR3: TGCAGCGTTCGGACACTCCAGAGGACCGGGGAGCTGTTTTTT.

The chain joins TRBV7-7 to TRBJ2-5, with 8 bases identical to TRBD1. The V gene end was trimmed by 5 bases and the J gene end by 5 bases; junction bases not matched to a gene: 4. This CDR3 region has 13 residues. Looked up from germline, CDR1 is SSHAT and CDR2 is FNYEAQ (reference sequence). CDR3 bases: TGTGCCAGCAGCCCAGGGGGCGGGGAGACCCAGTACTTC. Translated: CASSPGGGETQYF. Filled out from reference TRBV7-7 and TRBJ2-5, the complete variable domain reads GAGVSQSPRYKVTKRGQDVTLRCDPISSHATLYWYQQALGQGPEFLTYFNYEAQPDKSGLPSDRFSAERPEGSISTLTIQRTEQRDSAMYRCASSPGGGETQYFGPGTRLLVL.

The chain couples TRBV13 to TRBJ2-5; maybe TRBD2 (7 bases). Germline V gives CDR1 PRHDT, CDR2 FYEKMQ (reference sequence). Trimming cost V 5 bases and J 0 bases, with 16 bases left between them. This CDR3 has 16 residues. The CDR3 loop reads CASSLGAGAYQETQYF. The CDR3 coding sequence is TGTGCCAGCAGCCTGGGCGCGGGGGCGTACCAAGAGACCCAGTACTTC.

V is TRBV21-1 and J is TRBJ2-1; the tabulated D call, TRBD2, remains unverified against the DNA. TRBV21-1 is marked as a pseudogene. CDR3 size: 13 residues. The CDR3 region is CASSNGGGNEQFF. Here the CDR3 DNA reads TGTGCCAGCAGCAACGGGGGGGGCAATGAGCAGTTCTTC.

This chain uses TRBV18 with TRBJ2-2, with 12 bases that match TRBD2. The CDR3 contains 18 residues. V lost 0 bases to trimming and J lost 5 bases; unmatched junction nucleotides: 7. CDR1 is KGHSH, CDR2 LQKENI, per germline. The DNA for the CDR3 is TGTGCCAGCTCACCACCTTCAGGACTAGCGGGATCAACCGGGGAGCTGTTTTTT. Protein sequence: CASSPPSGLAGSTGELFF.